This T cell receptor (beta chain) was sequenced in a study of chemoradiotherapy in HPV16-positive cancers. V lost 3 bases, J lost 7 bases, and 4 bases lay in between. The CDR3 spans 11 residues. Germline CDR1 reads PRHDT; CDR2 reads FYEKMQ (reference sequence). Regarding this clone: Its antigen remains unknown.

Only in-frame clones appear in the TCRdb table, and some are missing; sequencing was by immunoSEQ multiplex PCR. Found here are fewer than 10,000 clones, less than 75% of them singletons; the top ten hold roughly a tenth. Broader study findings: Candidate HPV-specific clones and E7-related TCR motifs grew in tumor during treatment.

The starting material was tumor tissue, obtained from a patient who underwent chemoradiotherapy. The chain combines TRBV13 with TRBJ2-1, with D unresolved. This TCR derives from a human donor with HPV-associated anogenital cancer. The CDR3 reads CASSLTNEQFF. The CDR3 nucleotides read TGTGCCAGCAGCTTGACGAATGAGCAGTTCTTC.